These 11 T cell receptor beta chains were all obtained from the same sample, sequenced in a study of CD8+ T cells in alopecia areata. cDNA prepared by RNA extraction and subsequent reverse transcription served as the template for sequencing. Sequencing was performed with immunoSEQ multiplex PCR; in TCRdb, only in-frame clones are kept and a portion is missing. Here the sample spans roughly 130,000 clones, about 57% being singletons. The sequences come from CD4+ T cells sorted from blood, collected at week 0. All receptors come from a human donor with alopecia areata.

V and J are TRBV19 and TRBJ1-2; possibly TRBD1 for D (5 bases). The V and J ends lost 2 bases and 5 bases respectively, with 9 bases between them. Germline CDR1 LNHDA, CDR2 SQIVND (reference sequence). The CDR3 runs to 13 residues. Here the CDR3 reads CASSIPGSYGYTF. CDR3 coding DNA: TGTGCCAGTAGTATACCAGGGTCTTATGGCTACACCTTC.

This clone came up a few times. The chain combines TRBV7-8 with TRBJ1-2, with 11 nucleotides matching TRBD1. Trimming at V came to 5 bases and at J to 8 bases, leaving 13 bases not matched to a gene. Per the germline V gene, CDR1 is SGHVS and CDR2 is FQNEAQ. The CDR3 is made up of 16 amino acids. The CDR3, as DNA: TGTGCCAGCAGCCCCCTAGCGGGGACAGGGGGTTACGGCTACACCTTC. Translation gives CASSPLAGTGGYGYTF.

This chain links TRBV7-2 with TRBJ1-4; maybe TRBD1 (6 bases). Germline-derived CDR1 and CDR2 are SGHTA and FQGNSA. V lost 5 bases and J 3 bases, leaving 13 bases between the germline ends. The CDR3 sequence is 15 residues long. DNA for the CDR3: TGTGCCAGCAGCCTCGAACAGGGATCTAATGAAAAACTGTTTTTT. Protein sequence: CASSLEQGSNEKLFF.

Points on this clone: Other DNA sequences in the sample encode the same CDR3. The rearrangement uses TRBV5-1 and TRBJ1-2, with D perhaps matching TRBD1 (6 bases). V shed 0 bases and J shed 3 bases, with 6 bases lying between them. The germline V gene has CDR1 SGHRS and CDR2 YFSETQ. The length of the CDR3 is 13 residues. Here the CDR3 reads CASSLAGDYGYTF. The CDR3 DNA is TGCGCCAGCAGCTTGGCAGGGGACTATGGCTACACCTTC.

This clone was counted a few times. The rearrangement uses TRBV5-1 and TRBJ1-1; 9 bases are shared with TRBD1. With V trimmed by 4 bases and J by 3 bases, 4 bases remained unmatched. The CDR3 has 14 amino acids. CDR1 SGHRS and CDR2 YFSETQ come from the germline V gene. As DNA, the CDR3 is TGCGCCAGCAGCGGAGGGACAGGGCACACTGAAGCTTTCTTT. It specifies CASSGGTGHTEAFF.

This clone turned up a few times. The rearrangement links TRBV5-1 to TRBJ2-3; a possible D gene is TRBD2 (6 bases). The V and J ends lost 2 bases and 4 bases respectively, with 11 bases between them. The CDR3 loop spans 14 amino acids. CDR1 is SGHRS and CDR2 is YFSETQ in the germline V gene. CDR3 in amino acids: CASSFAPGADTQYF. The CDR3 nucleotides read TGCGCCAGCAGCTTCGCCCCGGGGGCAGATACGCAGTATTTT. Using reference TRBV5-1 and TRBJ2-3 for the parts outside the CDR3, the full variable domain is KAGVTQTPRYLIKTRGQQVTLSCSPISGHRSVSWYQQTPGQGLQFLFEYFSETQRNKGNFPGRFSGRQFSNSRSEMNVSTLELGDSALYLCASSFAPGADTQYFGPGTRLTVL.

The rearrangement uses TRBV9 and TRBJ2-3; 8 nucleotides agree with TRBD2. This CDR3 is 13 amino acids long. CDR1 and CDR2 from the germline V gene are SGDLS and YYNGEE. The trim removed 1 base at V and 11 bases at J, leaving 6 bases unmatched. The CDR3 DNA reads TGTGCCAGCAGCGTAATCCGGGAGGGGAGGCAGTATTTT. Amino acid sequence: CASSVIREGRQYF.

The rearrangement uses TRBV19 and TRBJ1-5; no firm D call. The germline V gene has CDR1 LNHDA and CDR2 SQIVND (reference sequence). V lost 9 bases and J lost 6, with 9 bases in between. The CDR3 extends over 11 amino acids. CDR3 sequence reads: CARPEGQPQHF. CDR3 coding DNA: TGTGCCAGACCTGAAGGTCAGCCCCAGCATTTT.

The chain uses TRBV28 and TRBJ1-2, with TRBD1 matching 10 bases. This CDR3 is built from 13 residues. Trimming removed 6 bases from V and 8 bases from J; junction bases left unmatched: 6. CDR1 and CDR2 from the germline V gene are MDHEN and SYDVKM. This CDR3 is CASSHSTGGGYTF. In DNA, the CDR3 is TGTGCCAGCAGCCACTCGACAGGGGGCGGCTACACCTTC.

The chain carries TRBV7-6 and TRBJ1-1; no definite D call. Trimming took off 5 bases at V and 2 bases at J, with 18 bases between the two ends. The CDR3 length is 16 residues. From germline, CDR1 is SGHVS and CDR2 FNYEAQ. For the CDR3, the DNA is TGTGCCAGCAGCCCAGGTGCCAGGAAGTTAAACACTGAAGCTTTCTTT. Translating it yields CASSPGARKLNTEAFF.

V is TRBV11-3 and J is TRBJ2-3; D unclear. Germline V gene lookup returns CDR1 SGHNT and CDR2 YENEEA. The V end lost 2 bases, the J end lost 0 bases, and 6 bases lay between the germline ends. This CDR3 region has 14 residues. This chain's CDR3 is CASSLSGSTDTQYF. The DNA of the CDR3 is TGTGCCAGCAGCTTATCCGGCAGCACAGATACGCAGTATTTT. Full variable domain (missing parts from reference TRBV11-3 and TRBJ2-3): EAGVVQSPRYKIIEKKQPVAFWCNPISGHNTLYWYLQNLGQGPELLIRYENEEAVDDSQLPKDRFSAERLKGVDSTLKIQPAELGDSAVYLCASSLSGSTDTQYFGPGTRLTVL.